These 23 T cell receptor beta chains originate from one sample sequenced in a study of T-cell memory formation after mild COVID-19. From the 5' RACE reads, TCRdb called clonotypes with MiXCR, one entry per CDR3 protein. The sample contains about 430,000 distinct CDR3 sequences, roughly 18% of which appear only once. Sequenced sample: PBMCs or a T cell subset sorted from them (not recorded which). These receptors all come from a man between 18 and 29 years old who had mild COVID-19 (a few samples of this study predate the infection). Cell type and time point are not known.

This clonotype has only a few counts. This chain uses TRBV12-5 with TRBJ2-1; TRBD2 matches at 7 bases. Germline CDR1 and CDR2: LGHNT and FRNRAP. The CDR3 loop spans 15 amino acids. Trimming took 4 bases from V and 0 from J; bases not matched to a gene: 3. CDR3 in DNA: TGTGCTAGTGGTTCCCCGGGAGGCTCCTACAATGAGCAGTTCTTC. This codes for CASGSPGGSYNEQFF.

The chain carries TRBV7-9 and TRBJ2-3; no clear D. The CDR3 loop spans 12 amino acids. The germline V gene has CDR1 SEHNR and CDR2 FQNEAQ (reference sequence). Trimming took 8 bases from V and 6 from J, leaving 12 bases between them. In DNA, the CDR3 is TGTGCCAGCTCCCATCTCCCGGATACGCAGTATTTT. This gives the protein CASSHLPDTQYF.

This clonotype came up a few times. This chain links TRBV12-3 or TRBV12-4 with TRBJ1-5, with D perhaps matching TRBD1 (6 bases). CDR3 length equals 16 residues. Between the trimmed V and J ends, which lost 9 bases and 2 bases, there was a span of 20 bases. Written as DNA, the CDR3 is TGTGCCAGTCACGATCAGGGGCTAGGTGGCAATCAGCCCCAGCATTTT. Translating it yields CASHDQGLGGNQPQHF.

The chain recombines TRBV11-2 with TRBJ2-3, with TRBD1 as a possible D gene (5 bases). This CDR3 has 18 amino acids. The germline V gene encodes CDR1 SGHAT and CDR2 FQNNGV. The V gene lost 5 bases and the J gene lost 3 bases, with 24 bases spanning the gap. CDR3 region: CASSTTELTDVGTDTQYF. As DNA, the CDR3 is TGTGCCAGCAGCACGACGGAGCTGACAGACGTTGGGACAGATACGCAGTATTTT.

This chain joins TRBV15 and TRBJ2-3; 9 bases align to TRBD1. CDR1 is LNHNV and CDR2 is YYDKDF in the germline V gene (reference sequence). The CDR3 runs 17 residues. Germline trimming cut 3 bases from V and 3 bases from J; bases unmatched to any gene: 10. CDR3 DNA: TGTGCCACCAGCAGGTCCACTGGGACAGGGTTAACAGATACGCAGTATTTT. Translated: CATSRSTGTGLTDTQYF.

V usage is TRBV9 and J usage is TRBJ2-2, with 10 bases aligning to TRBD1. V was pared by 5 bases and J by 4 bases, with 5 bases of the junction left unmatched. Germline CDR1 SGDLS, CDR2 YYNGEE. This CDR3 comprises 15 residues. CDR3: CASRPGTGATGELFF. The DNA for the CDR3 is TGTGCCAGCAGGCCCGGGACAGGGGCCACCGGGGAGCTGTTTTTT.

This clonotype appeared many times. The genes are TRBV12-3 or TRBV12-4 and TRBJ2-2, with 9 bases that match TRBD1. The CDR3 length is 15 residues. The ends lost 4 bases at V and 5 bases at J; junction bases unmatched: 5. This CDR3 is CASSSGTGLTGELFF. CDR3 DNA: TGTGCCAGCAGTTCCGGGACAGGGCTTACCGGGGAGCTGTTTTTT.

The chain has TRBV7-9 and TRBJ2-7; TRBD1 or TRBD2 may be the D gene (5 bases each). The CDR3 consists of 15 residues. The germline V gene has CDR1 SEHNR and CDR2 FQNEAQ (reference sequence). The V gene lost 5 bases and the J gene lost 3 bases, with 17 bases spanning the gap. The CDR3: CASSGTVGYLYEQYF. CDR3 sequence (DNA): TGTGCCAGCAGCGGGACGGTCGGATATCTCTACGAGCAGTACTTC. The full variable domain, with the rest looked up from reference TRBV7-9 and TRBJ2-7, is DTGVSQNPRHKITKRGQNVTFRCDPISEHNRLYWYRQTLGQGPEFLTYFQNEAQLEKSRLLSDRFSAERPKGSFSTLEIQRTEQGDSAMYLCASSGTVGYLYEQYFGPGTRLTVT.

This sequence joins TRBV4-1 and TRBJ2-3; 9 bases are shared with TRBD2. Trimming removed 1 base from V and 5 bases from J; junction bases left unmatched: 13. Germline V gene data show CDR1 as MGHRA and CDR2 as YSYEKL. This CDR3 has 18 amino acids. CDR3 in amino acids: CASSQGVRISGGKDTQYF. The CDR3 DNA reads as TGCGCCAGCAGCCAAGGCGTGCGTATTAGCGGGGGAAAAGATACGCAGTATTTT.

The V gene is TRBV29-1, the J gene TRBJ1-1; D not certain. This CDR3 is built from 12 residues. The ends were cut back, 7 bases at V and 0 bases at J, with 9 bases in the middle. Germline lookup yields CDR1 SQVTM and CDR2 ANQGSEA. CDR3 bases: TGCAGCGGCCGAGAACTGAACACTGAAGCTTTCTTT. As protein: CSGRELNTEAFF.

In its sample, this clonotype was seen a few times. The chain uses TRBV4-1 and TRBJ2-2; TRBD2 matches 9 bases. The CDR3 covers 16 residues. The V segment lost 3 bases and the J segment 4 bases; nucleotides outside the gene matches: 6. Germline V gives CDR1 MGHRA, CDR2 YSYEKL. The CDR3 DNA follows: TGCGCCAGCAGCCAGCAAGCGGGGGGCCCCACCGGGGAGCTGTTTTTT. It translates to CASSQQAGGPTGELFF.

In its sample, this clonotype was seen a few times. CDR3 protein: CASSLEGFRNQPQHF. The CDR3 DNA reads TGTGCCAGCAGCCTAGAGGGGTTTAGGAATCAGCCCCAGCATTTT. This chain uses TRBV12-3 or TRBV12-4 with TRBJ1-5; weak D call: TRBD1 (5 bases). The V and J ends lost 6 bases and 4 bases respectively, with 16 bases between them. There are 15 residues in the CDR3.

This clonotype was counted many times. The rearrangement uses TRBV3-1 and TRBJ1-1; TRBD1 agrees at 7 bases. CDR1 is LGHDT and CDR2 is YNNKEL in the germline V gene (reference sequence). This CDR3 has 12 residues. The ends lost 6 bases at V and 5 bases at J; junction bases unmatched: 3. The CDR3 DNA reads as TGTGCCAGCAGTCGACAGGGAACTGAAGCTTTCTTT. Its translation: CASSRQGTEAFF.

This clonotype has a handful of counts. The chain joins TRBV6-5 to TRBJ2-5, with TRBD2 identical over 14 bases. This CDR3 comprises 18 residues. Germline V gene lookup returns CDR1 MNHEY and CDR2 SVGAGI. Losses at the gene ends were 2 bases for V and 4 bases for J; bases not matched to a gene: 9. This chain's CDR3 is CASSYGGTSGGSTETQYF. Written as DNA, the CDR3 is TGTGCCAGCAGTTACGGGGGGACTAGCGGGGGTAGTACAGAGACCCAGTACTTC.

The chain links TRBV15 to TRBJ1-5; no firm D call. With 4 bases removed from V and 0 bases from J, the gap between germline ends came to 7 bases. The CDR3 is made up of 14 amino acids. Germline V lookup: CDR1 LNHNV, CDR2 YYDKDF (reference sequence). CDR3 amino acids: CATSIRDSNQPQHF. The CDR3 DNA reads as TGTGCCACCAGCATTAGAGATAGCAATCAGCCCCAGCATTTT.

This chain links TRBV7-3 with TRBJ1-1; 7 bases are shared with TRBD1. CDR1 is SGHTA and CDR2 is FQGTGA in the germline V gene. The CDR3 loop spans 14 amino acids. The ends lost 5 bases at V and 1 base at J; junction bases unmatched: 4. The CDR3 DNA follows: TGTGCCAGCAGCCAGGACAGGAAGAACACTGAAGCTTTCTTT. It encodes CASSQDRKNTEAFF.

The chain employs TRBV28 and TRBJ2-5; TRBD1 aligns across 7 bases. The CDR3 is 14 amino acids. The V segment lost 2 bases and the J segment 5 bases; nucleotides outside the gene matches: 5. Germline V CDR1 and CDR2: MDHEN, SYDVKM. CDR3: CASSLRGPRETQYF. The CDR3 DNA is TGTGCCAGCAGTTTAAGGGGGCCTCGGGAGACCCAGTACTTC.

This clonotype occurred many times. J is TRBJ2-3 and V is TRBV7-2, with D perhaps TRBD1 or TRBD2 (5 bases each). This CDR3 contains 14 residues. CDR1 is SGHTA, CDR2 FQGNSA, per germline. V lost 5 bases to trimming and J lost 2 bases, with 11 bases between them. The CDR3 nucleotides read TGTGCCAGCAGCCAGACGGGGACCACAGATACGCAGTATTTT. Its translation: CASSQTGTTDTQYF.

This clonotype appeared a few times. V is TRBV7-9 and J is TRBJ1-2; D might be TRBD1 (6 bases). CDR3 size: 15 residues. CDR1 is SEHNR, CDR2 FQNEAQ, per germline (reference sequence). Trimming took 5 bases from V and 3 from J, leaving 16 bases between them. The CDR3 loop is CASSPPWTEHYGYTF. For the CDR3, the DNA is TGTGCCAGCAGCCCCCCGTGGACAGAGCACTATGGCTACACCTTC.

A few counts support this clonotype. The rearrangement links TRBV5-1 to TRBJ2-7; D gene ambiguous. This CDR3 is built from 14 residues. The germline V and J ends were trimmed by 0 bases and 2 bases, with 9 bases remaining between them. Germline V CDR1 and CDR2: SGHRS, YFSETQ. The CDR3 loop is CASSLDLGPYEQYF. Here the CDR3 DNA reads TGCGCCAGCAGCTTGGATCTGGGCCCCTACGAGCAGTACTTC. Looking up the rest from reference TRBV5-1 and TRBJ2-7 gives the full variable domain: KAGVTQTPRYLIKTRGQQVTLSCSPISGHRSVSWYQQTPGQGLQFLFEYFSETQRNKGNFPGRFSGRQFSNSRSEMNVSTLELGDSALYLCASSLDLGPYEQYFGPGTRLTVT.

This clonotype was seen more than once but under ten times. V usage is TRBV19 and J usage is TRBJ1-1, with 8 bases lining up with TRBD1. V lost 9 bases, J lost 4 bases, and 13 bases stayed unmatched. The CDR3 runs to 15 residues. Germline V lookup: CDR1 LNHDA, CDR2 SQIVND (reference sequence). CDR3 coding DNA: TGTGCCAGCGGACCGGGACAGGCCTCTGTCACTGAAGCTTTCTTT. Protein product: CASGPGQASVTEAFF.

CDR3 amino acids: CASSGSADNYQETQYF. The CDR3 region has the DNA TGTGCCAGCAGCGGTTCAGCCGATAATTACCAAGAGACCCAGTACTTC. This chain joins TRBV7-2 and TRBJ2-5; no reliable D call. CDR3 length equals 16 residues. Germline CDR1 and CDR2: SGHTA and FQGNSA. V lost 5 bases to trimming and J lost 0 bases, with 16 bases between them.

The J gene is TRBJ1-1, the V gene TRBV28, with 7 nucleotides matching TRBD1. CDR3 size: 14 residues. Germline V CDR1 and CDR2: MDHEN, SYDVKM. The ends lost 5 bases at V and 4 bases at J; junction bases unmatched: 7. CDR3: CASSARAGGTEAFF. CDR3 in DNA: TGTGCCAGCAGTGCCCGCGCAGGGGGCACTGAAGCTTTCTTT. Drawing the rest from reference TRBV28 and TRBJ1-1, the complete variable domain is DVKVTQSSRYLVKRTGEKVFLECVQDMDHENMFWYRQDPGLGLRLIYFSYDVKMKEKGDIPEGYSVSREKKERFSLILESASTNQTSMYLCASSARAGGTEAFFGQGTRLTVV.